The 22 T cell receptor beta chains in this list originate from one sample, sequenced in a study of shared clonotypes between healthy human individuals (dated by TCRdb to the early 2020s). Library prep was done by the immunoSEQ multiplex PCR assay. This immuneACCESS table, as held by TCRdb, lists in-frame sequences with V and J called but not all clones. Of the missing ones, under half trace to an unresolved V gene in checked studies; the others have no known cause. The sample data list more than 2 million clones, and 85% to 95% of these were observed just once. The ten largest clones represent 0.1% to 0.15% of the sample. Sequenced input: naive CD4+ T cells sorted from blood. According to the study, the label for this sample's cell subset or site signals: CD45RA+ positively selected. These receptors came from a man younger than 35 in good health.

The CDR3 loop reads CASSVPFPVGDLYGYTF. The DNA for the CDR3 is TGTGCCAGCAGTGTCCCTTTCCCTGTGGGGGACCTCTATGGCTACACCTTC. This sequence joins TRBV2 and TRBJ1-2; D possibly corresponds to TRBD1 (5 bases). Germline lookup yields CDR1 SNHLY and CDR2 FYNNEI. This CDR3 is 17 amino acids long. The ends were cut back, 4 bases at V and 4 bases at J, with 22 bases in the middle.

The chain is built from TRBV28 and TRBJ2-7; TRBD2 might be the D (6 bases). The CDR3 spans 12 residues. The V gene's germline CDR1 is MDHEN and CDR2 SYDVKM. Between the trimmed V and J ends, which lost 8 bases and 7 bases, there was a span of 15 bases. The CDR3 region is CASGLAGGEQYF. DNA of the CDR3: TGTGCCAGCGGGTTGGCAGGAGGGGAGCAGTACTTC.

The chain combines TRBV27 with TRBJ1-1; 8 bases align to TRBD1. Germline CDR1 MNHEY, CDR2 SMNVEV (reference sequence). CDR3 size: 17 residues. J gave up 3 bases and V 1 base, and 10 bases lay outside the gene matches. The CDR3 reads CASSLFGTGGFYTEAFF. CDR3 sequence (DNA): TGTGCCAGCAGTTTATTCGGAACAGGGGGATTTTACACTGAAGCTTTCTTT.

This chain joins TRBV6-5 and TRBJ2-7; 9 nucleotides line up with TRBD2. The V segment lost 2 bases and the J segment 7 bases; nucleotides outside the gene matches: 9. From germline, CDR1 is MNHEY and CDR2 SVGAGI. The CDR3 loop spans 15 amino acids. The CDR3 DNA follows: TGTGCCAGCAGTTACCGGGGACTAGCCCCCGAGGAGCAGTACTTC. Protein sequence: CASSYRGLAPEEQYF.

The chain carries TRBV7-2 and TRBJ1-1; the D is unclear. The germline V and J ends were trimmed by 4 bases and 10 bases, with 13 bases remaining between them. Germline-derived CDR1 and CDR2 are SGHTA and FQGNSA. The CDR3 runs 12 residues. The CDR3: CASSSQVPPAFF. The DNA of the CDR3 is TGTGCCAGCAGCTCCCAGGTCCCCCCAGCTTTCTTT.

This chain uses TRBV6-1 with TRBJ2-1; 10 bases are shared with TRBD2. With V trimmed by 3 bases and J by 3 bases, 5 bases remained unmatched. This CDR3 contains 16 residues. Germline CDR1 is MNHNS and CDR2 is SASEGT. The chain's CDR3 is CASSDLAGGGYNEQFF. CDR3 DNA sequence: TGTGCCAGCAGTGACTTAGCGGGAGGTGGCTACAATGAGCAGTTCTTC.

The chain employs TRBV4-1 and TRBJ2-7; D not resolved. V gave up 0 bases and J gave up 2 bases, with 11 bases separating them. The CDR3 length is 15 residues. Germline CDR1 is MGHRA and CDR2 is YSYEKL. The CDR3 is CASSQDGRAAYEQYF. The DNA of the CDR3 is TGCGCCAGCAGCCAAGATGGTCGCGCCGCCTACGAGCAGTACTTC.

The rearrangement links TRBV2 to TRBJ2-2; 8 bases match TRBD1. This CDR3 comprises 17 residues. CDR1 and CDR2 (germline): SNHLY, FYNNEI. J was trimmed by 2 bases and V by 6 bases; bases with no gene match: 11. Here the CDR3 reads CASRDLRDRPNTGELFF. DNA for the CDR3: TGTGCCAGCAGGGACCTCCGGGACAGGCCTAACACCGGGGAGCTGTTTTTT.

A word on this clone: A much more abundant neighbour one base away suggests this may be a read error. The chain carries TRBV11-3 and TRBJ2-5; D not resolved. The CDR3 sequence is 11 residues long. V lost 3 bases, J lost 3 bases, and 2 bases lay in between. CDR1 is SGHNT and CDR2 is YENEEA in the germline V gene. The CDR3 bases are TGTGCCAGCAGCTTTAAAGAGACCCAGTACTTC. Translated: CASSFKETQYF.

The J gene is TRBJ2-5, the V gene TRBV7-2; 10 bases are a match to TRBD1. Looked up from germline, CDR1 is SGHTA and CDR2 is FQGNSA. The CDR3 runs 16 residues. The V gene end was trimmed by 5 bases and the J gene end by 7 bases; junction bases not matched to a gene: 13. CDR3 DNA sequence: TGTGCCAGCAGCCAAGGACAGGGGGGTGCCGAAGCGACCCAGTACTTC. Encoded protein: CASSQGQGGAEATQYF.

On this clone itself: Additional DNA sequences in this sample encode the identical CDR3. This sequence joins TRBV5-1 and TRBJ2-3; 7 nucleotides agree with TRBD1. This CDR3 spans 14 amino acids. Germline lookup yields CDR1 SGHRS and CDR2 YFSETQ. V dropped 4 bases and J dropped 2; count of bases not matched to a gene: 4. The CDR3 is CASSQGQNTDTQYF. In DNA, the CDR3 is TGCGCCAGCAGCCAGGGACAGAACACAGATACGCAGTATTTT.

On this clone itself: The sample carries other DNA sequences with the same CDR3. The rearrangement joins TRBV18 to TRBJ2-5; the D is unclear. The CDR3 has 13 amino acids. Per germline, CDR1 KGHSH and CDR2 LQKENI. The V and J ends lost 2 bases and 2 bases respectively, with 6 bases between them. As DNA, the CDR3 is TGTGCCAGCTCACCAGGCAGTCAAGAGACCCAGTACTTC. The encoded protein is CASSPGSQETQYF. The whole variable domain, filled in from reference TRBV18 and TRBJ2-5, reads NAGVMQNPRHLVRRRGQEARLRCSPMKGHSHVYWYRQLPEEGLKFMVYLQKENIIDESGMPKERFSAEFPKEGPSILRIQQVVRGDSAAYFCASSPGSQETQYFGPGTRLLVL.

This chain uses TRBV9 with TRBJ1-3; D ambiguous. Germline V CDR1 and CDR2: SGDLS, YYNGEE. V was cut by 3 bases and J by 3 bases, with 10 bases left in between. The CDR3 runs 14 residues. The CDR3 sequence is CASSAGVGGNTIYF. In DNA, the CDR3 is TGTGCCAGCAGCGCCGGGGTGGGTGGAAACACCATATATTTT.

The rearrangement links TRBV6-1 to TRBJ2-1; D gene unclear. V was shortened by 10 bases and J by 11 bases, with 21 bases between the two germline ends. Per germline, CDR1 MNHNS and CDR2 SASEGT. The CDR3 contains 13 residues. CDR3 protein: CAIHYIDGNKQFF. CDR3 nucleotide sequence: TGTGCCATCCATTACATTGACGGTAATAAGCAGTTCTTC.

A word on this clone: Other nucleotide sequences in the sample specify the same CDR3. The chain carries TRBV6-5 and TRBJ2-7, with 8 positions matching TRBD1. V was pared by 4 bases and J by 4 bases, with 6 bases of the junction left unmatched. The germline V gene encodes CDR1 MNHEY and CDR2 SVGAGI. This CDR3 comprises 14 residues. The CDR3 spells CASSSGQGPYEQYF. CDR3 DNA: TGTGCCAGCAGTTCTGGACAGGGCCCATACGAGCAGTACTTC.

The genes are TRBV30 and TRBJ2-7; D unclear. The CDR3 covers 15 residues. The V end was cut by 5 bases, the J end by 0 bases, with 17 bases between. The V gene's germline CDR1 is GTSNPN and CDR2 SVGIG (reference sequence). CDR3 sequence reads: CAWLPPGRSSYEQYF. The CDR3 nucleotides are TGTGCCTGGTTACCCCCCGGGCGAAGCTCCTACGAGCAGTACTTC. The full variable domain, in which reference TRBV30 and TRBJ2-7 provide the parts outside the CDR3, is SQTIHQWPATLVQPVGSPLSLECTVEGTSNPNLYWYRQAAGRGLQLLFYSVGIGQISSEVPQNLSASRPQDRQFILSSKKLLLSDSGFYLCAWLPPGRSSYEQYFGPGTRLTVT.

This clone was seen only once. The V and J genes are TRBV2 and TRBJ1-5, with unresolved D. Trimming removed 9 bases at V and 4 bases at J, with 16 bases between. Germline values: CDR1 SNHLY, CDR2 FYNNEI. CDR3 length: 14 amino acids. CDR3 in DNA: TGTGCCAGTGGGCGTCCCGAACTTAATCAGCCCCAGCATTTT. As protein: CASGRPELNQPQHF. The full variable domain, in which reference TRBV2 and TRBJ1-5 provide the parts outside the CDR3, is EPEVTQTPSHQVTQMGQEVILRCVPISNHLYFYWYRQILGQKVEFLVSFYNNEISEKSEIFDDQFSVERPDGSNFTLKIRSTKLEDSAMYFCASGRPELNQPQHFGDGTRLSIL.

The chain couples TRBV5-1 to TRBJ2-7, with 7 bases aligning to TRBD2. After removal of 4 bases from V and 0 bases from J, the junction contained 4 bases not matched to a gene. Germline V gene lookup returns CDR1 SGHRS and CDR2 YFSETQ. CDR3 size: 14 residues. The CDR3 spells CASSQSGDSYEQYF. For the CDR3, the DNA is TGCGCCAGCAGCCAAAGCGGGGACTCCTACGAGCAGTACTTC.

The chain has TRBV27 and TRBJ2-7; maybe TRBD2 (6 bases). CDR3 length: 15 amino acids. Trimming pared 2 bases from V and 0 bases from J, leaving 11 bases between. The V gene's germline CDR1 is MNHEY and CDR2 SMNVEV (reference sequence). The CDR3 loop is CASSLGASASYEQYF. The CDR3 DNA is TGTGCCAGCAGTTTAGGGGCTAGCGCCTCCTACGAGCAGTACTTC.

The V gene is TRBV30, the J gene TRBJ1-5; tentative D call: TRBD1 (5 bases). The CDR3 totals 15 residues. Trimming cost V 4 bases and J 1 base, with 14 bases left between them. Germline V gene sequence: CDR1 GTSNPN, CDR2 SVGIG (reference sequence). The CDR3 sequence is CAWTPPGASNQPQHF. CDR3 sequence (DNA): TGTGCCTGGACCCCACCCGGGGCCAGCAATCAGCCCCAGCATTTT.

CDR3 DNA: TGTGCCAGCAGGGTCGGAGGGAAAGTCAATGAGCAGTTCTTC. Protein sequence: CASRVGGKVNEQFF. V usage is TRBV25-1 and J usage is TRBJ2-1; weak D call: TRBD2 (6 bases). CDR1 and CDR2 from the germline V gene are MGHDK and SYGVNS. This CDR3 is built from 14 residues. V was pared by 6 bases and J by 6 bases, with 15 bases between.

J is TRBJ2-3 and V is TRBV6-5; D not resolved. Germline V lookup: CDR1 MNHEY, CDR2 SVGAGI. V lost 6 bases and J lost 1, with 11 bases in between. The CDR3 consists of 14 residues. As DNA, the CDR3 is TGTGCCAGCAGGAGTGTGAGAGGCACAGATACGCAGTATTTT. Protein sequence: CASRSVRGTDTQYF.